This T cell receptor beta chain was recorded in a study of CD8 T cells in ankylosing spondylitis. Broader study findings: A subset of motif variants has previously been described in the synovial fluid and blood of reactive arthritis. CD8+ disease-linked clones were present at relatively low frequencies in blood. Blood from ankylosing spondylitis patients appeared to carry a characteristic roughly 8-variant TCR beta motif.

This clonotype was seen only a few times. Its antigen is unknown. V lost 5 bases, J lost 7 bases, and 18 bases lay in between. The CDR3 runs 14 residues. Germline CDR1 is DFQATT and CDR2 is SNEGSKA (reference sequence). Quantitative 5'-RACE was performed with molecular barcodes, and it yielded the TCR beta libraries. MiXCR, applied by TCRdb to the 5' RACE reads, yields one record per CDR3 protein. The sample contains about 340,000 distinct CDR3 sequences, about 14% of which appear only once. The clonotype originates from a male donor with ankylosing spondylitis or in good health (not recorded which). What was sequenced was blood, either unsorted or a sorted T cell fraction (not recorded which). The gene calls are TRBV20-1 and TRBJ2-1; the D call may be TRBD1 or TRBD2 (5 bases each). The CDR3 loop is CSAQGQEWGNEQFF. The CDR3 DNA follows: TGCAGTGCTCAGGGCCAGGAGTGGGGGAATGAGCAGTTCTTC.